A single sample is the source of the 5 T cell receptor beta chains below, sequenced in a study of blood T cell repertoires in COVID-19. Here immunoSEQ multiplex PCR was the method, and the copy in TCRdb shows in-frame clones only, minus some. Among 150,000 to 200,000 clones, about 88% were seen once, and the ten largest hold about 6.5%. Material for sequencing was peripheral blood. The receptors stem from a woman older than 75 in a cohort sampled during active or convalescent COVID-19.

The rearrangement joins TRBV7-2 to TRBJ2-5; 7 bases are shared with TRBD2. The CDR3 runs to 15 residues. Germline CDR1 reads SGHTA; CDR2 reads FQGNSA. Losses at the gene ends were 0 bases for V and 0 bases for J; bases not matched to a gene: 1. The CDR3 region is CASSLAGGYQETQYF. CDR3 nucleotides: TGTGCCAGCAGCTTAGCGGGGGGGTACCAAGAGACCCAGTACTTC.

V is TRBV19 and J is TRBJ1-2; D is possibly TRBD1 (6 bases). From germline, CDR1 is LNHDA and CDR2 SQIVND (reference sequence). The CDR3 runs to 13 residues. Trimming took 7 bases from V and 6 from J, leaving 15 bases between them. CDR3 in DNA: TGTGCCAGTAAAAGATCAGGGGAAGATGGCTACACCTTC. It encodes CASKRSGEDGYTF. The whole variable domain, remainder taken from reference TRBV19 and TRBJ1-2, is DGGITQSPKYLFRKEGQNVTLSCEQNLNHDAMYWYRQDPGQGLRLIYYSQIVNDFQKGDIAEGYSVSREKKESFPLTVTSAQKNPTAFYLCASKRSGEDGYTFGSGTRLTVV.

J is TRBJ1-1 and V is TRBV28; TRBD1 is a possible D gene (5 bases). V was cut by 3 bases and J by 10 bases, with 15 bases left in between. This CDR3 contains 13 residues. Germline V gene data show CDR1 as MDHEN and CDR2 as SYDVKM. The CDR3: CASSLKGLLVAFF. The CDR3 DNA follows: TGTGCCAGCAGTTTGAAGGGGTTGCTGGTAGCTTTCTTT.

The gene calls are TRBV7-2 and TRBJ2-5; no definite D call. Per germline, CDR1 SGHTA and CDR2 FQGNSA. The CDR3 runs 12 residues. V was clipped by 1 base and J by 6 bases, with 6 bases between them. CDR3 DNA sequence: TGTGCCAGCAGCTTAGTGGAGCAGACCCAGTACTTC. Translation gives CASSLVEQTQYF.

This rearrangement joins TRBV6-5 to TRBJ1-2, with TRBD1 identical over 12 bases. Unmatched junction bases numbered 4, after V lost 6 bases and J lost 5 bases. CDR3 length: 14 amino acids. Germline V CDR1 and CDR2: MNHEY, SVGAGI. The CDR3: CASRGTGGKYGYTF. CDR3 DNA: TGTGCCAGCAGGGGGACAGGGGGCAAATATGGCTACACCTTC.